Described below is a single T cell receptor beta chain sequence and its context. This entry comes from a study of T cell changes during pregnancy in multiple sclerosis. Germline trimming cut 5 bases from V and 10 bases from J; bases unmatched to any gene: 12. This CDR3 spans 14 amino acids. Germline V gene data show CDR1 as GTSNPN and CDR2 as SVGIG (reference sequence). Profiling relied on immunoSEQ multiplex PCR, and the TCRdb table lists in-frame clones only, not all of them. The sample lists 55,000 to 75,000 clones, around 92% seen once, with roughly 1.5% in the top ten. The receptor was derived from a female donor with multiple sclerosis, enrolled in a pregnancy study. The rearrangement joins TRBV30 to TRBJ1-4; 8 bases line up with TRBD1. This sample comprised peripheral blood, obtained after pregnancy. This CDR3 reads CAWSRTGKEVKLFF. In DNA, the CDR3 is TGTGCCTGGTCACGGACAGGGAAGGAGGTAAAACTGTTTTTT.